This TCR beta chain is drawn from a study of blood T cell repertoires in COVID-19. Study-level background: COVID-19 samples from acute and convalescent phases originated in the United States, Italy and Spain.

CDR3 length: 13 residues. The germline V gene has CDR1 KGHSH and CDR2 LQKENI. Trimming pared 3 bases from V and 1 base from J, leaving 6 bases between. Per the study methods: Cell counts per sample came from amplifying reference gene primers. TCRdb's copy holds only in-frame clones and misses some; the assay was immunoSEQ multiplex PCR. From that table come the V and J calls and clone size; the DNA was used to work out D and trimming. The data show about 110,000 clones, 88% seen once. Sequencing was done on a sample of peripheral blood. This clonotype was sampled from a woman in her forties or fifties with acute or convalescent COVID-19. The rearrangement links TRBV18 to TRBJ1-1, with D unresolved. This CDR3 is CASSPQANTEAFF. CDR3 bases: TGTGCCAGCTCACCGCAGGCGAACACTGAAGCTTTCTTT.